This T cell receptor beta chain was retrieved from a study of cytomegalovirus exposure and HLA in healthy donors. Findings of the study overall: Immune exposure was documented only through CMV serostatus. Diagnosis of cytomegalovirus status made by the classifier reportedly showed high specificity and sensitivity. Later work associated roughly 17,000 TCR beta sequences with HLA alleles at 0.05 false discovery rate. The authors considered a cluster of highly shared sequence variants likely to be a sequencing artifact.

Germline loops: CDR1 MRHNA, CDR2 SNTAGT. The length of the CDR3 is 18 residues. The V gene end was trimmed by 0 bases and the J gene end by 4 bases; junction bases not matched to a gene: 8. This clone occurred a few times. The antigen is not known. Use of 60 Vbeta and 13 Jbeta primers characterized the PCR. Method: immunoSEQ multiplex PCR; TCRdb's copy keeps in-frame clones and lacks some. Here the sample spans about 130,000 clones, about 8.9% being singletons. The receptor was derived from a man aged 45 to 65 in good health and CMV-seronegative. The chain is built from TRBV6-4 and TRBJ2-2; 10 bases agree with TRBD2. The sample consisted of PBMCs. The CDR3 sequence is CASSDSTSGKTGTGELFF. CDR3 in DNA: TGTGCCAGCAGTGACTCCACTAGCGGGAAAACGGGCACCGGGGAGCTGTTTTTT.